This T cell receptor (beta chain) was sequenced during a study of radiotherapy plus CTLA-4 blockade in lung cancer. Germline CDR1 reads MNHEY; CDR2 reads SMNVEV (reference sequence). The ends were cut back, 5 bases at V and 1 base at J, with 19 bases in the middle. This CDR3 has 17 amino acids. Here immunoSEQ multiplex PCR was the method, and the copy in TCRdb shows in-frame clones only, minus some. The data show some 50,000 clones, roughly 84% seen once. This specimen was peripheral blood, taken from a patient treated with radiotherapy plus ipilimumab. The rearrangement links TRBV27 to TRBJ2-3; D perhaps matches TRBD2 (7 bases). The clonotype comes from a human donor with non-small cell lung cancer who had a partial response to radiotherapy plus ipilimumab. This CDR3 reads CASSPLGGASGTDTQYF. CDR3 bases: TGTGCCAGCAGTCCCCTAGGGGGGGCGTCGGGCACAGATACGCAGTATTTT.